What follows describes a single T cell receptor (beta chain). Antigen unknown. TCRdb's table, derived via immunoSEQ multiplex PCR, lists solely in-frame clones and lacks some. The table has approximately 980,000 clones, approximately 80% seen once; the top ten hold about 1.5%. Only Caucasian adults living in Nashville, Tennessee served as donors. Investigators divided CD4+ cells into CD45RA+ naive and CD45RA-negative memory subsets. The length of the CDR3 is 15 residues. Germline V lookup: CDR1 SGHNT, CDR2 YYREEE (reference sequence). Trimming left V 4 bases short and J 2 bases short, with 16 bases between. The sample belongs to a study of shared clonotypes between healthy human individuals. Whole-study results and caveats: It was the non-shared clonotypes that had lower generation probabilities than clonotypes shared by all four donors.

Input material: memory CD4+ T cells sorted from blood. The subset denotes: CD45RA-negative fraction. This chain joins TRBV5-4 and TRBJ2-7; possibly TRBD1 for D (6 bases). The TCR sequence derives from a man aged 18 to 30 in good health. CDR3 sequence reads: CASSRTQGTPYEQYF. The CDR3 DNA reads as TGTGCCAGCAGCCGTACACAGGGCACCCCCTACGAGCAGTACTTC.